Listed here are 30 T cell receptor beta chains from one sample, sequenced in a study of T cells after yellow fever vaccination. TCRdb ran MiXCR on the 5' RACE reads and lists one entry per CDR3 protein. Among under 400,000 distinct CDR3 sequences, roughly an eighth were seen once, and the ten largest hold 2.5% to 3.5%. The sequences come from CD4+ T cells sorted from PBMCs, collected 15 days after the yellow fever booster vaccination. These receptors were collected from a man younger than 30 who received the YFV17D yellow fever vaccine.

V gene TRBV12-5 combines with J gene TRBJ2-3; D remains unclear. CDR1 and CDR2 (germline): LGHNT, FRNRAP. V was shortened by 3 bases and J by 0 bases, with 4 bases between the two germline ends. This CDR3 has 13 amino acids. CDR3 loop: CASGFGSTDTQYF. As DNA, the CDR3 is TGTGCTAGTGGTTTCGGAAGCACAGATACGCAGTATTTT.

The V gene is TRBV5-1, the J gene TRBJ2-5; 9 nucleotides align to TRBD2. This CDR3 spans 15 amino acids. V shed 0 bases, J shed 5 bases, and the junction held 5 bases outside the gene matches. In germline, CDR1 is SGHRS, CDR2 YFSETQ. The CDR3 protein is CASSLGPSGEETQYF. CDR3 in DNA: TGCGCCAGCAGCTTGGGTCCTAGCGGGGAGGAGACCCAGTACTTC.

This clonotype appeared once. The chain couples TRBV7-8 to TRBJ2-7; the match to TRBD1 covers 8 bases. The length of the CDR3 is 18 residues. CDR1 and CDR2 (germline): SGHVS, FQNEAQ. After removal of 3 bases from V and 6 bases from J, the junction contained 19 bases not matched to a gene. The CDR3 DNA is TGTGCCAGCAGCTTTGTTTTTTCCCGGGGCAGGGGGCCGGTCGAGCAGTACTTC. Amino acid sequence: CASSFVFSRGRGPVEQYF.

In its sample, this clonotype was seen a few times. V and J are TRBV29-1 and TRBJ1-1; D remains unclear. The CDR3 is 13 residues long. Per the germline V gene, CDR1 is SQVTM and CDR2 is ANQGSEA. Trimming took 4 bases from V and 0 from J, leaving 9 bases between them. The CDR3 sequence: CSVATLLNTEAFF. Here the CDR3 DNA reads TGCAGCGTTGCGACACTTCTGAACACTGAAGCTTTCTTT.

This clonotype turned up a few times. CDR3 in amino acids: CSAPGLPTDTQYF. The CDR3 DNA follows: TGCAGTGCCCCGGGACTACCCACAGATACGCAGTATTTT. The V gene is TRBV20-1, the J gene TRBJ2-3, with 7 bases identical to TRBD2. The CDR3 covers 13 residues. CDR1 and CDR2 from the germline V gene are DFQATT and SNEGSKA (reference sequence). After removal of 6 bases from V and 2 bases from J, the junction contained 5 bases not matched to a gene.

This clonotype was detected only once. The chain has TRBV18 and TRBJ2-7; weak D call: TRBD2 (5 bases). This CDR3 has 13 residues. Trimming removed 5 bases from V and 6 bases from J, with 14 bases in between. Germline CDR1 is KGHSH and CDR2 is LQKENI. CDR3 coding DNA: TGTGCCAGCTCAGGAGGACGTTCCAGCGAGCAGTACGTC. Protein product: CASSGGRSSEQYV.

Many counts were recorded for this clonotype. The chain is built from TRBV7-2 and TRBJ2-5; 8 bases are a match to TRBD2. Trimming removed 3 bases from V and 7 bases from J; junction bases left unmatched: 4. CDR1 and CDR2 (germline): SGHTA, FQGNSA. The CDR3 has 13 amino acids. CDR3 sequence reads: CASSLGLDGTQYF. DNA for the CDR3: TGTGCCAGCAGCTTGGGACTAGACGGGACCCAGTACTTC.

This clonotype was observed a handful of times. The V gene is TRBV24-1, the J gene TRBJ2-3; 10 bases are a match to TRBD2. V dropped 4 bases and J dropped 5; count of bases not matched to a gene: 8. Germline CDR1 reads KGHDR; CDR2 reads SFDVKD. The CDR3 contains 16 residues. The CDR3 nucleotides are TGTGCCACCAGTGACTCACTAGCGGGGCGCGGAGATACGCAGTATTTT. Translation: CATSDSLAGRGDTQYF.

This clonotype was detected only a few times. The J gene is TRBJ2-5, the V gene TRBV4-3; D is ambiguous. CDR1 and CDR2 (germline): LGHNA, YSLEER. The CDR3 contains 15 residues. Trimming took off 0 bases at V and 3 bases at J, with 11 bases between the two ends. CDR3 bases: TGCGCCAGCAGCCAAGATTGGAACAGAGAAGAGACCCAGTACTTC. Protein sequence: CASSQDWNREETQYF.

This clonotype was seen a few times. V is TRBV20-1 and J is TRBJ1-1, with 9 bases that match TRBD1. With 6 bases clipped from V and 2 bases from J, the junction kept 10 bases outside the gene matches. The CDR3 length is 15 residues. Germline loops: CDR1 DFQATT, CDR2 SNEGSKA (reference sequence). CDR3 in amino acids: CSAETPGQGNTEAFF. CDR3 coding DNA: TGCAGTGCGGAGACCCCGGGACAGGGTAACACTGAAGCTTTCTTT.

This chain joins TRBV7-3 and TRBJ2-1, with TRBD2 as a possible D gene (6 bases). The germline V gene encodes CDR1 SGHTA and CDR2 FQGTGA. Trimming removed 5 bases from V and 2 bases from J, with 16 bases in between. The CDR3 is 16 amino acids. DNA for the CDR3: TGTGCCAGCAGCCCAACCCAGGGACTGACCTACAATGAGCAGTTCTTC. Translated, it gives CASSPTQGLTYNEQFF.

This clonotype was picked up a small number of times. This chain connects TRBV20-1 to TRBJ1-1; D not resolved. V dropped 0 bases and J dropped 8 bases, with 16 bases sitting between them. This CDR3 contains 14 residues. Per the germline V gene, CDR1 is DFQATT and CDR2 is SNEGSKA (reference sequence). The CDR3 sequence: CSARDGWRRLEAFF. CDR3 in DNA: TGCAGTGCTAGAGATGGGTGGAGGCGCCTGGAAGCTTTCTTT.

This chain joins TRBV5-1 and TRBJ2-5; 12 nucleotides line up with TRBD1. Germline V gene lookup returns CDR1 SGHRS and CDR2 YFSETQ. CDR3 length: 14 amino acids. Losses at the gene ends were 4 bases for V and 5 bases for J; bases not matched to a gene: 3. CDR3 nucleotides: TGCGCCAGCAGCACGGGACAGGGGGCGGAGACCCAGTACTTC. Residues: CASSTGQGAETQYF.

The V and J genes are TRBV19 and TRBJ2-3; 8 bases line up with TRBD2. Germline V gene data show CDR1 as LNHDA and CDR2 as SQIVND (reference sequence). Trimming at V came to 4 bases and at J to 1 base, leaving 7 bases not matched to a gene. The CDR3 runs 16 residues. CDR3 amino acids: CASSTLGSGGTDTQYF. Here the CDR3 DNA reads TGTGCCAGTAGTACCCTGGGTAGCGGGGGCACAGATACGCAGTATTTT.

The table lists this clonotype with a few counts. The rearrangement uses TRBV2 and TRBJ2-7; 7 bases are shared with TRBD2. Germline CDR1 reads SNHLY; CDR2 reads FYNNEI. V shed 2 bases, J shed 0 bases, and the junction held 4 bases outside the gene matches. There are 15 residues in the CDR3. The CDR3 sequence: CASSELGDYSYEQYF. The CDR3 DNA sequence: TGTGCCAGCAGTGAATTAGGGGACTACTCCTACGAGCAGTACTTC.

This clonotype was counted many times. This chain joins TRBV10-3 and TRBJ1-5, with D perhaps TRBD1 (5 bases). CDR1 is ENHRY, CDR2 SYGVKD, per germline. This CDR3 contains 16 residues. Trimming took 0 bases from V and 0 from J, leaving 9 bases between them. DNA of the CDR3: TGTGCCATCAGTGAGTCGAGGGGTAATAGCAATCAGCCCCAGCATTTT. Protein: CAISESRGNSNQPQHF.

The V and J genes are TRBV12-3 or TRBV12-4 and TRBJ1-4, with D unclear. This CDR3 has 13 amino acids. Trimming cost V 6 bases and J 7 bases, with 12 bases left between them. The CDR3 sequence is CASSPRSGEKLFF. The CDR3 nucleotides are TGTGCCAGCAGCCCCCGGAGTGGTGAAAAACTGTTTTTT.

The J gene is TRBJ1-2, the V gene TRBV6-1, with TRBD1 matching over 10 bases. The V segment lost 1 base and the J segment 8 bases; nucleotides outside the gene matches: 1. This CDR3 is 13 amino acids long. The V gene's germline CDR1 is MNHNS and CDR2 SASEGT. The CDR3, as DNA: TGTGCCAGCAGTGAAGGGACAGGGGGAGGCTACACCTTC. Translating it yields CASSEGTGGGYTF.

This clonotype was observed a few times. V usage is TRBV7-2 and J usage is TRBJ1-2, with a weak D call TRBD1 (6 bases). Germline V gene data show CDR1 as SGHTA and CDR2 as FQGNSA. The CDR3 spans 14 residues. Trimming shortened V by 5 bases and J by 2 bases, and 12 bases separated the two germline ends. CDR3 bases: TGTGCCAGCAGCCGGACAGTGGGGAACTATGGCTACACCTTC. It encodes CASSRTVGNYGYTF.

The CDR3 sequence is CASSQGMDTQYF. The DNA of the CDR3 is TGCGCCAGCAGCCAGGGGATGGACACGCAGTATTTT. The V gene is TRBV5-1, the J gene TRBJ2-3; tentatively, D is TRBD1 (6 bases). The germline V gene encodes CDR1 SGHRS and CDR2 YFSETQ. Trimming left V 4 bases short and J 9 bases short, with 12 bases between. This CDR3 contains 12 residues.

Here the CDR3 DNA reads TGTGCCACATTTTTAGGGAACATGAACACTGAAGCTTTCTTT. It translates to CATFLGNMNTEAFF. The gene calls are TRBV6-1 and TRBJ1-1; D unresolved. The CDR3 has 14 amino acids. Per the germline V gene, CDR1 is MNHNS and CDR2 is SASEGT. Trimming cost V 10 bases and J 0 bases, with 15 bases left between them.

This clonotype was detected ten times or more. The CDR3 DNA is TGTGCCAGCAGCGCCAAGCGGGGTGAAGGAGAGACCCAGTACTTC. Its translation is CASSAKRGEGETQYF. The chain employs TRBV5-4 and TRBJ2-5; 7 bases are shared with TRBD2. The germline V gene encodes CDR1 SGHNT and CDR2 YYREEE (reference sequence). Unmatched junction bases numbered 10, after V lost 4 bases and J lost 4 bases. This CDR3 spans 15 amino acids.

This clonotype has at least ten counts. The chain carries TRBV12-3 or TRBV12-4 and TRBJ2-5, with D maybe TRBD2 (6 bases). This CDR3 is built from 14 residues. Deletions cut 2 bases from V and 3 bases from J, with 10 bases between. The CDR3 region is CASSLRGGEETQYF. As DNA, the CDR3 is TGTGCCAGCAGTTTAAGGGGAGGTGAAGAGACCCAGTACTTC.

CDR3 sequence (DNA): TGCGCCAGCAGCGCCTTGACTAGCGGGGGCACAGATACGCAGTATTTT. Translating gives CASSALTSGGTDTQYF. The rearrangement links TRBV5-1 to TRBJ2-3, with 11 bases lining up with TRBD2. Trimming took 4 bases from V and 1 from J; bases not matched to a gene: 5. The CDR3 loop spans 16 amino acids. Germline assignment: CDR1 SGHRS and CDR2 YFSETQ.

This clonotype was counted only a few times. This sequence joins TRBV20-1 and TRBJ1-2, with D possibly TRBD1 on 5 matching bases. The length of the CDR3 is 13 residues. Germline loops: CDR1 DFQATT, CDR2 SNEGSKA (reference sequence). Trimming took off 1 base at V and 8 bases at J, with 14 bases between the two ends. CDR3 sequence (DNA): TGCAGTGCTAGAGCAGGGTCAGTGGAAGGCTACACCTTC. Amino acids: CSARAGSVEGYTF.

The V gene is TRBV7-9, the J gene TRBJ2-3, with a possible D match to TRBD2 (6 bases). This CDR3 comprises 15 residues. Trimming cost V 3 bases and J 2 bases, with 12 bases left between them. Germline V gives CDR1 SEHNR, CDR2 FQNEAQ (reference sequence). The CDR3: CASSFTAGITDTQYF. In DNA form, the CDR3 reads TGTGCCAGCAGCTTCACCGCGGGGATCACAGATACGCAGTATTTT.

The CDR3 region has the DNA TGCAGCGTTGGCGTTAGGTCAATGAACACTGAAGCTTTCTTT. Translating gives CSVGVRSMNTEAFF. The chain employs TRBV29-1 and TRBJ1-1; D remains unclear. With 4 bases removed from V and 0 bases from J, the gap between germline ends came to 12 bases. Germline V gene data show CDR1 as SQVTM and CDR2 as ANQGSEA. The CDR3 contains 14 residues.

Details on this clonotype: One base away lies a much larger clone, so this may be a sequencing read error. This chain's CDR3 is CASKGQMNTEAFF. CDR3 bases: TGTGCCAGCAAGGGACAGATGAACACTGAAGCTTTCTTT. The chain has TRBV12-3 or TRBV12-4 and TRBJ1-1; TRBD1 matches at 7 bases. Unmatched junction bases numbered 2, after V lost 7 bases and J lost 0 bases. The CDR3 sequence is 13 residues long.

This clonotype was counted a few times. The chain uses TRBV6-5 and TRBJ1-1; no firm D call. This CDR3 has 16 amino acids. CDR1 and CDR2 from the germline V gene are MNHEY and SVGAGI. Between the trimmed V and J ends, which lost 0 bases and 8 bases, there was a span of 19 bases. In DNA form, the CDR3 reads TGTGCCAGCAGTTACTCCGGCGGTGGTAAGGCCGAGGAAGCTTTCTTT. Its translation is CASSYSGGGKAEEAFF.

The chain couples TRBV2 to TRBJ2-3; D is possibly TRBD1 (5 bases). Germline assignment: CDR1 SNHLY and CDR2 FYNNEI. Trimming pared 7 bases from V and 2 bases from J, leaving 10 bases between. There are 13 residues in the CDR3. CDR3 bases: TGTGCCAGCACCGCAGGGAACACAGATACGCAGTATTTT. Translating gives CASTAGNTDTQYF. Filled out from reference TRBV2 and TRBJ2-3, the complete variable domain reads EPEVTQTPSHQVTQMGQEVILRCVPISNHLYFYWYRQILGQKVEFLVSFYNNEISEKSEIFDDQFSVERPDGSNFTLKIRSTKLEDSAMYFCASTAGNTDTQYFGPGTRLTVL.